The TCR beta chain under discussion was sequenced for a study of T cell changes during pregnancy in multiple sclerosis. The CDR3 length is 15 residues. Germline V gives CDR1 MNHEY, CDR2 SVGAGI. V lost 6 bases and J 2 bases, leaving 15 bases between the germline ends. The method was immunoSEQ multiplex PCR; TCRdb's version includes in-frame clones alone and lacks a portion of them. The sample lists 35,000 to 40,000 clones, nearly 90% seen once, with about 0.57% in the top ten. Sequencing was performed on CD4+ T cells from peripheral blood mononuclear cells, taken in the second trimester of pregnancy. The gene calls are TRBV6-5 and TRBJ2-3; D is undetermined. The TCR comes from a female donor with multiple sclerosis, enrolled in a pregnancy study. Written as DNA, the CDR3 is TGTGCCAGCAGCCCCAGACTGGTTAACACAGATACGCAGTATTTT. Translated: CASSPRLVNTDTQYF.